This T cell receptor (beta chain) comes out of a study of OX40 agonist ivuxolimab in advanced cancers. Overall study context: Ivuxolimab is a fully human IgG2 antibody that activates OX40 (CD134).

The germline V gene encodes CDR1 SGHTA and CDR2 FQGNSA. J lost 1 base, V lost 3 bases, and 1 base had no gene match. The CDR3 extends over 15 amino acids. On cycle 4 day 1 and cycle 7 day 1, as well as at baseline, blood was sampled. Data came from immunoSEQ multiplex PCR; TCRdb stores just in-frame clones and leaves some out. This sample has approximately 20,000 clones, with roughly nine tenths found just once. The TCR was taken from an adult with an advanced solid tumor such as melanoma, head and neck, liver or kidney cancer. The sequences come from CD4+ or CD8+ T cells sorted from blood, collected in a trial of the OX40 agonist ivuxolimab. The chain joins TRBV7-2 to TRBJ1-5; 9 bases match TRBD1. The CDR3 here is CASSFGTGSNQPQHF. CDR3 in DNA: TGTGCCAGCAGCTTTGGGACAGGGAGCAATCAGCCCCAGCATTTT.